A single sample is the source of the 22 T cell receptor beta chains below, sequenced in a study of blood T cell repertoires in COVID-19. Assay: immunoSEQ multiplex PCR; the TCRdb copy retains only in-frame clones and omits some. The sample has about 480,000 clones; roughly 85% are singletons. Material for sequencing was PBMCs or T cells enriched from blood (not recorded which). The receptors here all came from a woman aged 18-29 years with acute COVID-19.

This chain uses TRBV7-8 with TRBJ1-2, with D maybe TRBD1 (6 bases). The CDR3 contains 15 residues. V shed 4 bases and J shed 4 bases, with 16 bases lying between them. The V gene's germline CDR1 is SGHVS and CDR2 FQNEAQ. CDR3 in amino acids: CASSSQQGRGYGYTF. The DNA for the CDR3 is TGTGCCAGCAGCTCTCAACAGGGTCGAGGCTATGGCTACACCTTC.

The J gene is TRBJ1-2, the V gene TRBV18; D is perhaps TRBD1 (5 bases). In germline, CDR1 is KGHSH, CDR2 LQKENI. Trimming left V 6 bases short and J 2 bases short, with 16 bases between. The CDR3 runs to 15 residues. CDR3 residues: CASSPQGGGNYGYTF. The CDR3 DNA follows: TGTGCCAGCTCTCCGCAGGGAGGAGGAAACTATGGCTACACCTTC.

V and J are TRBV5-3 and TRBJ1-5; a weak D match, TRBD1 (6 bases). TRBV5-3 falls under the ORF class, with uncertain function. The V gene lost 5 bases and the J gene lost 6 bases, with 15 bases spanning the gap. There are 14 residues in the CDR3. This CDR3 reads CARRTEGDGQPQHF. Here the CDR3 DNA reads TGTGCCAGAAGAACCGAGGGGGATGGTCAGCCCCAGCATTTT.

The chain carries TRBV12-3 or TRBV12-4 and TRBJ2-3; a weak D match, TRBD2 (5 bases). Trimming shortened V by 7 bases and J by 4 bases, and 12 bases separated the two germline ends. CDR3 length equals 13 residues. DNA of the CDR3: TGTGCCAGCACCCTGGAGGACCCAGATACGCAGTATTTT. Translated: CASTLEDPDTQYF.

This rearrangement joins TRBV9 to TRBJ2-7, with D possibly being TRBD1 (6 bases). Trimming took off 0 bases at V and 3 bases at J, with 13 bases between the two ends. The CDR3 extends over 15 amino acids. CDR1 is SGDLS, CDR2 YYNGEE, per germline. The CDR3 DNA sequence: TGTGCCAGCAGCGTAGGGGTAGGGGGTGACTACGAGCAGTACTTC. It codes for CASSVGVGGDYEQYF.

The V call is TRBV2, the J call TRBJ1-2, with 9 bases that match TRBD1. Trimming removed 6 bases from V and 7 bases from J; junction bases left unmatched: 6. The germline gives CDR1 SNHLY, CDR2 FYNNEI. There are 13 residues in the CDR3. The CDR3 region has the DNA TGTGCCAGCAGAGAACAGGGGGCAGTTGGCTACACCTTC. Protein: CASREQGAVGYTF.

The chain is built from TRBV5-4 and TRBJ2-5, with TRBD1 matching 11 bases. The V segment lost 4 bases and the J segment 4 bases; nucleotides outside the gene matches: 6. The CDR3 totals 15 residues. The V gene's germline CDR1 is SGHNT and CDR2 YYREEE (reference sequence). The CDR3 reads CASSTGQGARETQYF. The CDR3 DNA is TGTGCCAGCAGCACCGGACAGGGGGCGAGAGAGACCCAGTACTTC.

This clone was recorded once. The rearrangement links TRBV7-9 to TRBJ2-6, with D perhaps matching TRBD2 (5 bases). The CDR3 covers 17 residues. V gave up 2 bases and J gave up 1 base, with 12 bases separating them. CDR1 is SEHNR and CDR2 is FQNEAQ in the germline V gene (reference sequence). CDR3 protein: CASSLIGRTSGANVLTF. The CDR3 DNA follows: TGTGCCAGCAGCTTAATAGGGAGAACATCTGGGGCCAACGTCCTGACTTTC. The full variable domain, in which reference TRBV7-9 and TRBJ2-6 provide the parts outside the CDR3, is DTGVSQNPRHKITKRGQNVTFRCDPISEHNRLYWYRQTLGQGPEFLTYFQNEAQLEKSRLLSDRFSAERPKGSFSTLEIQRTEQGDSAMYLCASSLIGRTSGANVLTFGAGSRLTVL.

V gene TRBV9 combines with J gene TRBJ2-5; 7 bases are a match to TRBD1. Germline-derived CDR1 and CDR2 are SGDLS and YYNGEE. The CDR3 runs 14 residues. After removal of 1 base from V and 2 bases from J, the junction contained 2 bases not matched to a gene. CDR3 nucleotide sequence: TGTGCCAGCAGCGTACTGGGACAGCAAGAGACCCAGTACTTC. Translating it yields CASSVLGQQETQYF.

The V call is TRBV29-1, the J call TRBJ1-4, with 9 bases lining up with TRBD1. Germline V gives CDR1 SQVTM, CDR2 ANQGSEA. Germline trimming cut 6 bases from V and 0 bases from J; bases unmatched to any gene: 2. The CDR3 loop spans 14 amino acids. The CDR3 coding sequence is TGCAGCGTGGGACAGGGATCAACTAATGAAAAACTGTTTTTT. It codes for CSVGQGSTNEKLFF. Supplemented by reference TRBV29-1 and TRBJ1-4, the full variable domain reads SAVISQKPSRDICQRGTSLTIQCQVDSQVTMMFWYRQQPGQSLTLIATANQGSEATYESGFVIDKFPISRPNLTFSTLTVSNMSPEDSSIYLCSVGQGSTNEKLFFGSGTQLSVL.

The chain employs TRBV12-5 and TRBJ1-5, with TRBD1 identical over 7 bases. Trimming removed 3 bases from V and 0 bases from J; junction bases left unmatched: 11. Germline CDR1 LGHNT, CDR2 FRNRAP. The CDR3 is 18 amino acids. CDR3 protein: CASGFTGTAIYSNQPQHF. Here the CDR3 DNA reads TGTGCTAGTGGTTTCACCGGGACAGCTATCTATAGCAATCAGCCCCAGCATTTT.

CDR3 region: CASSQAVMSTDTQYF. The CDR3 DNA reads as TGTGCCAGCAGCCAAGCAGTCATGTCCACAGATACGCAGTATTTT. The chain carries TRBV3-1 (or the pseudogene TRBV3-2) and TRBJ2-3; D call uncertain. Germline V gene sequence: CDR1 LGHDT, CDR2 YNNKEL (reference sequence). This CDR3 has 15 amino acids. V was clipped by 1 base and J by 2 bases, with 10 bases between them.

The CDR3 protein is CASSSPSGGELFF. CDR3 in DNA: TGTGCCAGCAGCTCCCCGTCCGGCGGGGAGCTGTTTTTT. V is TRBV9 and J is TRBJ2-2; D not resolved. The CDR3 covers 13 residues. From germline, CDR1 is SGDLS and CDR2 YYNGEE. The ends were cut back, 4 bases at V and 7 bases at J, with 11 bases in the middle.

The CDR3 is CSAPSTYEQYF. CDR3 nucleotides: TGCAGTGCGCCTTCTACCTACGAGCAGTACTTC. V gene TRBV20-1 combines with J gene TRBJ2-7; D gene uncertain. V was pared by 6 bases and J by 2 bases, with 8 bases between. This CDR3 contains 11 residues. CDR1 and CDR2 from the germline V gene are DFQATT and SNEGSKA (reference sequence).

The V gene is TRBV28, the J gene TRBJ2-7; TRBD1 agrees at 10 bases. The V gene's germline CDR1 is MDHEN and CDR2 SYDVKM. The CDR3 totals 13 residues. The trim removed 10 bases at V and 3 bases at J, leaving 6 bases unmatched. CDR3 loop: CATNGTGVYEQYF. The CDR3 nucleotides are TGTGCCACCAACGGGACAGGGGTCTACGAGCAGTACTTC.

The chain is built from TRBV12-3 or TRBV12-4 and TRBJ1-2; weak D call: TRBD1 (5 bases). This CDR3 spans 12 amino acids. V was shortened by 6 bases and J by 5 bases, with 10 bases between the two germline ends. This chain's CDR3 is CASSQGGYGYTF. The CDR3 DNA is TGTGCCAGCAGCCAGGGAGGGTATGGCTACACCTTC.

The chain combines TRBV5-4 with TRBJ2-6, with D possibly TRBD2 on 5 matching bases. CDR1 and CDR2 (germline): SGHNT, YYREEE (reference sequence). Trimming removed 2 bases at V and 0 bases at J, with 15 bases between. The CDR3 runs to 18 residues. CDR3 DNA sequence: TGTGCCAGCAGCTTCACCCGAAGAGGGCTCTCTGGGGCCAACGTCCTGACTTTC. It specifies CASSFTRRGLSGANVLTF.

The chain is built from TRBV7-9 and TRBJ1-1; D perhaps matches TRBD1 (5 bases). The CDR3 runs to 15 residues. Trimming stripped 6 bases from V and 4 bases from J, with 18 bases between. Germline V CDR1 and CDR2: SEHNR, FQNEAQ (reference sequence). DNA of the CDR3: TGTGCCAGCAGACCCACCGCGGGGGGAGGCACTGAAGCTTTCTTT. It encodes CASRPTAGGGTEAFF.

CDR3 sequence (DNA): TGTGCCAGCAGTTTGCGAAATTCACCCCTCCACTTT. This encodes CASSLRNSPLHF. The J gene is TRBJ1-6, the V gene TRBV12-3 or TRBV12-4; D is ambiguous. Trimming removed 3 bases from V and 7 bases from J, with 4 bases in between. The CDR3 covers 12 residues.

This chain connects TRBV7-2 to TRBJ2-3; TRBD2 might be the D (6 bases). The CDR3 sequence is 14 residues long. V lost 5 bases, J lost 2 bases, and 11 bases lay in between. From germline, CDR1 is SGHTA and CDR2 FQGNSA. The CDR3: CASSLRDFTDTQYF. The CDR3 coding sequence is TGTGCCAGCAGCCTTCGGGACTTCACAGATACGCAGTATTTT.

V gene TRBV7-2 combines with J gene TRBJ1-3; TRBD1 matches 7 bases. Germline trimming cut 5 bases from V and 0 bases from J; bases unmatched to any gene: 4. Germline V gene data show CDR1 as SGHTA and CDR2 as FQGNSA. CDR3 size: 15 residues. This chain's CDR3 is CASSPRTGSGNTIYF. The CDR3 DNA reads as TGTGCCAGCAGCCCAAGGACAGGCTCTGGAAACACCATATATTTT.

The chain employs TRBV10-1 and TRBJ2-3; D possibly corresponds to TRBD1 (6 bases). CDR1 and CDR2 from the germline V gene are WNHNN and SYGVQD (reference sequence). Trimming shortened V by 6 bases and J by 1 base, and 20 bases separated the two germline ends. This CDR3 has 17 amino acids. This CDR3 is CASRPREVQGGTDTQYF. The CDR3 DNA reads TGCGCCAGCAGACCCAGAGAGGTACAGGGCGGCACAGATACGCAGTATTTT.